The rows below give T cell receptor beta chains drawn from one sample of a study of early T cells in non-severe SARS-CoV-2 infection. TCRdb redid the calling of the 5' RACE reads with MiXCR, one entry per CDR3 protein. The data contain some 62,000 distinct CDR3 sequences, less than 10% of them singletons. The specimen was whole blood. These receptor sequences come from an adult who was a healthcare worker with PCR-confirmed SARS-CoV-2 infection or an uninfected control (not recorded which). Both conserved end residues are part of each CDR3. Each record gives: CDR3 length, D gene, J gene, clone size, V gene, CDR3 protein, CDR3 DNA. D genes are given only for firm matches. Expanded clones are given a class, and other clones once, few, many or no size at all.

15 - TRBJ2-5 - TRBV28 CASTTTGQGEETQYF TGTGCCAGCACTACAACGGGGCAGGGAGAAGAGACCCAGTACTTC
15 - TRBJ1-2 few TRBV6-6 CASSYSAGTIHGYTF TGTGCCAGCAGTTACTCCGCAGGGACTATTCATGGCTACACCTTC
13 - TRBJ1-4 - TRBV12-3/TRBV12-4 CASSRTGNEKLFF TGTGCCAGCAGTCGGACCGGTAATGAAAAACTGTTTTTT
16 - TRBJ1-2 - TRBV27 CASSLSFGQSRYGYTF TGTGCCAGCAGTTTATCGTTCGGACAGTCCCGATATGGCTACACCTTC
16 - TRBJ2-3 - TRBV28 CASSFPSGGRPDTQYF TGTGCCAGCAGTTTTCCTTCCGGGGGGCGCCCAGATACGCAGTATTTT
16 TRBD1 TRBJ1-4 few TRBV5-1 CASSLQSTGSSEKLFF TGCGCCAGCAGCTTGCAGTCGACAGGGTCGAGCGAAAAACTGTTTTTT
14 - TRBJ1-2 - TRBV3-1 CASSQDLRGQGYTF TGTGCCAGCAGCCAAGATCTTCGAGGACAAGGCTACACCTTC
13 - TRBJ1-6 many TRBV20-1 CSAKGSLYSPLHF TGCAGTGCTAAGGGCAGCCTCTATTCACCCCTCCACTTT
15 TRBD2 TRBJ2-5 few TRBV20-1 CSAPLGSGGQETQYF TGCAGTGCTCCTCTAGGTAGCGGGGGGCAAGAGACCCAGTACTTC
14 - TRBJ1-2 many TRBV7-9 CASSLVADTYGYTF TGTGCCAGCAGCTTAGTGGCAGACACCTATGGCTACACCTTC
14 - TRBJ2-3 many TRBV5-1 CASSLAGGIDTQYF TGCGCCAGCAGCTTGGCAGGAGGGATCGATACGCAGTATTTT
14 - TRBJ2-2 many TRBV2 CASSAIANTGELFF TGTGCCAGCAGTGCCATCGCGAACACCGGGGAGCTGTTTTTT
15 TRBD1 TRBJ2-5 - TRBV5-1 CASSSQGAEGETQYF TGCGCCAGCAGCTCGCAGGGGGCAGAGGGAGAGACCCAGTACTTC
14 - TRBJ1-4 few TRBV19 CASRILKDRWGLFF TGTGCCAGTAGGATACTAAAGGACCGCTGGGGACTGTTTTTT
15 - TRBJ1-5 - TRBV3-1 CASSQGYDSNQPQHF TGTGCCAGCAGCCAAGGCTATGATAGCAATCAGCCCCAGCATTTT
15 - TRBJ2-3 - TRBV12-3/TRBV12-4 CASSLGGGPTDTQYF TGTGCCAGCAGTTTGGGTGGAGGACCAACAGATACGCAGTATTTT
16 - TRBJ2-3 - TRBV3-1 CASSQGPLWSTDTQYF TGTGCCAGCAGCCAAGGCCCGCTATGGAGCACAGATACGCAGTATTTT
12 - TRBJ2-5 few TRBV20-1 CSGAGAQETQYF TGCAGTGGAGCAGGAGCCCAAGAGACCCAGTACTTC
11 - TRBJ1-1 - TRBV29-1 CSGRGNTEAFF TGCAGCGGTAGGGGGAACACTGAAGCTTTCTTT
14 - TRBJ1-1 - TRBV21-1 CASRRKGTESEAFF TGTGCCAGCAGAAGGAAAGGGACAGAATCCGAAGCTTTCTTT
18 - TRBJ1-1 many TRBV7-8 CASSKSHGGSPSNTEAFF TGTGCCAGCAGCAAAAGTCATGGAGGCAGTCCGTCGAACACTGAAGCTTTCTTT
14 - TRBJ2-1 few TRBV24-1 CATSDLWGDNEQFF TGTGCCACCAGTGATTTGTGGGGGGACAATGAGCAGTTCTTC